These 28 T cell receptor beta chains were all obtained from the same sample, sequenced in a study of blood T cell repertoires in COVID-19. The protocol was immunoSEQ multiplex PCR, while the TCRdb copy is restricted to in-frame clones and leaves out a portion. The repertoire holds 300,000 to 350,000 clones, about nine tenths seen once, with 2.5% to 3% in the top ten. Input material: peripheral blood. The source is a woman aged 25 to 45 with COVID-19, enrolled during active disease.

The chain uses TRBV5-1 and TRBJ1-5; possibly TRBD1 for D (5 bases). The length of the CDR3 is 14 residues. V dropped 0 bases and J dropped 9 bases, with 13 bases sitting between them. Germline V gives CDR1 SGHRS, CDR2 YFSETQ. The DNA of the CDR3 is TGCGCCAGCAGCTTGGGGCAGGGCAACGGGCCCCAGCATTTT. As protein: CASSLGQGNGPQHF.

The chain recombines TRBV29-1 with TRBJ1-2; 8 bases map to TRBD1. CDR3 size: 14 residues. With 7 bases clipped from V and 6 bases from J, the junction kept 13 bases outside the gene matches. Germline CDR1 reads SQVTM; CDR2 reads ANQGSEA. The CDR3 protein is CSGVDTGGIDGYTF. In DNA form, the CDR3 reads TGCAGCGGAGTTGATACAGGGGGAATCGATGGCTACACCTTC. Supplemented by reference TRBV29-1 and TRBJ1-2, the full variable domain reads SAVISQKPSRDICQRGTSLTIQCQVDSQVTMMFWYRQQPGQSLTLIATANQGSEATYESGFVIDKFPISRPNLTFSTLTVSNMSPEDSSIYLCSGVDTGGIDGYTFGSGTRLTVV.

The chain carries TRBV4-1 and TRBJ2-3, with TRBD1 identical over 7 bases. With V trimmed by 0 bases and J by 2 bases, 2 bases remained unmatched. This CDR3 is 15 amino acids long. CDR1 and CDR2 from the germline V gene are MGHRA and YSYEKL. The DNA for the CDR3 is TGCGCCAGCAGCCAAGAGACAGGGCCCACAGATACGCAGTATTTT. Translating it yields CASSQETGPTDTQYF.

This clone has a single count. The chain uses TRBV7-8 and TRBJ2-5; no clear D gene. The CDR3 sequence is 13 residues long. V was shortened by 3 bases and J by 4 bases, with 9 bases between the two germline ends. The germline CDR1 and CDR2 sequences are SGHVS and FQNEAQ. CDR3 loop: CASSFSVRETQYF. The DNA for the CDR3 is TGTGCCAGCAGCTTCTCGGTGAGAGAGACCCAGTACTTC.

The chain carries TRBV6-5 and TRBJ2-3, with D tentatively TRBD2 (5 bases). This CDR3 region has 12 residues. V lost 5 bases and J 4 bases, leaving 7 bases between the germline ends. In germline, CDR1 is MNHEY, CDR2 SVGAGI. This CDR3 is CASSRGPDTQYF. CDR3 nucleotide sequence: TGTGCCAGCAGTCGCGGGCCAGATACGCAGTATTTT.

CDR3 loop: CASSRSLNNEQFF. As DNA, the CDR3 is TGTGCCAGCAGCCGGTCCCTGAACAATGAGCAGTTCTTC. V gene TRBV5-5 combines with J gene TRBJ2-1; D unclear. CDR1 is SGHKS and CDR2 is YYEKEE in the germline V gene (reference sequence). Trimming took off 4 bases at V and 5 bases at J, with 10 bases between the two ends. The CDR3 is made up of 13 amino acids. Combining the CDR3 with reference TRBV5-5 and TRBJ2-1 gives the whole variable domain DAGVTQSPTHLIKTRGQQVTLRCSPISGHKSVSWYQQVLGQGPQFIFQYYEKEERGRGNFPDRFSARQFPNYSSELNVNALLLGDSALYLCASSRSLNNEQFFGPGTRLTVL.

The V call is TRBV12-3 or TRBV12-4, the J call TRBJ2-1; no firm D call. The CDR3 runs 12 residues. V was pared by 1 base and J by 5 bases, with 3 bases between. The CDR3 coding sequence is TGTGCCAGCAGTTTAGGGCACAATGAGCAGTTCTTC. Translation: CASSLGHNEQFF.

In this sample, this clone turned up once. The chain carries TRBV4-1 and TRBJ2-2; tentatively, D is TRBD1 (5 bases). The ends were cut back, 2 bases at V and 5 bases at J, with 12 bases in the middle. This CDR3 region has 15 residues. Germline V gene lookup returns CDR1 MGHRA and CDR2 YSYEKL. Here the CDR3 DNA reads TGCGCCAGCAGCCAACCGCTAAAGGGGACCGGGGAGCTGTTTTTT. It is translated as CASSQPLKGTGELFF.

This clone was observed a few times. The chain carries TRBV28 and TRBJ1-5; a weak D match, TRBD1 (5 bases). The CDR3 length is 14 residues. Germline CDR1 MDHEN, CDR2 SYDVKM. V lost 0 bases and J lost 8, with 11 bases in between. The CDR3 nucleotides read TGTGCCAGCAGTTTATGGCAGGGTGCTAAGCCCCAGCATTTT. Protein sequence: CASSLWQGAKPQHF.

This chain uses TRBV29-1 with TRBJ2-7; perhaps TRBD1 as D (5 bases). V was trimmed by 5 bases and J by 3 bases, leaving 11 bases between them. The CDR3 is 12 residues long. CDR1 and CDR2 (germline): SQVTM, ANQGSEA. The CDR3 DNA reads as TGCAGCGTTTTCGGCAGGGACTACGAGCAGTACTTC. This translates into CSVFGRDYEQYF.

The J gene is TRBJ1-6, the V gene TRBV30, with TRBD1 as a possible D gene (6 bases). V lost 7 bases and J lost 4, with 14 bases in between. The CDR3 has 14 amino acids. Germline lookup yields CDR1 GTSNPN and CDR2 SVGIG (reference sequence). CDR3 in amino acids: CAYNRDNYNSPLHF. The CDR3 DNA reads TGTGCCTATAACCGGGACAATTATAATTCACCCCTCCACTTT.

This chain joins TRBV19 and TRBJ2-2; no firm D call. V was shortened by 7 bases and J by 6 bases, with 6 bases between the two germline ends. The germline CDR1 and CDR2 sequences are LNHDA and SQIVND (reference sequence). The CDR3 length is 11 residues. The CDR3 nucleotides read TGTGCCAGTAATGCGGCCGGGGAGCTGTTTTTT. Amino acid sequence: CASNAAGELFF.

This clone was observed a single time. The gene calls are TRBV2 and TRBJ2-4, with a tentative D call TRBD2 (6 bases). Germline V CDR1 and CDR2: SNHLY, FYNNEI. CDR3 size: 14 residues. The V end was cut by 7 bases, the J end by 2 bases, with 12 bases between. The CDR3, as DNA: TGTGCCAGCATGTTGGGGGGAACCAAAAACATTCAGTACTTC. It specifies CASMLGGTKNIQYF.

CDR3 amino acids: CASSLDRGWYNEQFF. The CDR3 coding sequence is TGTGCCAGCAGCTTAGACAGGGGTTGGTACAATGAGCAGTTCTTC. The J gene is TRBJ2-1, the V gene TRBV7-2; 7 bases agree with TRBD1. The CDR3 contains 15 residues. J gave up 4 bases and V 1 base, and 4 bases lay outside the gene matches. Germline V gene data show CDR1 as SGHTA and CDR2 as FQGNSA.

V and J are TRBV14 and TRBJ2-7, with D possibly being TRBD1 (6 bases). Germline assignment: CDR1 SGHDN and CDR2 FVKESK. The CDR3 is made up of 15 amino acids. V lost 0 bases to trimming and J lost 5 bases, with 14 bases between them. CDR3 residues: CASSQERGLRDEQYF. The CDR3 coding sequence is TGTGCCAGCAGCCAAGAAAGGGGGTTACGAGACGAGCAGTACTTC.

The chain recombines TRBV29-1 with TRBJ1-2, with D perhaps matching TRBD1 (6 bases). This CDR3 comprises 13 residues. Trimming took off 2 bases at V and 5 bases at J, with 12 bases between the two ends. Germline V lookup: CDR1 SQVTM, CDR2 ANQGSEA. The CDR3 sequence: CSVEKGGAYGYTF. The CDR3 DNA reads as TGCAGCGTTGAAAAAGGGGGTGCTTATGGCTACACCTTC.

The chain is built from TRBV5-4 and TRBJ1-6, with 10 bases lining up with TRBD1. The CDR3 length is 15 residues. V trimming: 4 bases; J trimming: 11 bases; junction bases outside the gene matches: 9. Germline V gives CDR1 SGHNT, CDR2 YYREEE (reference sequence). The CDR3 DNA reads TGTGCCAGCAGCCCTAGGACAGGGGGTGGTGCACCCCTCCACTTT. Protein: CASSPRTGGGAPLHF.

The chain links TRBV19 to TRBJ1-5, with D tentatively TRBD1 (5 bases). CDR3 length equals 13 residues. The ends were cut back, 3 bases at V and 11 bases at J, with 14 bases in the middle. Germline V gives CDR1 LNHDA, CDR2 SQIVND (reference sequence). The chain's CDR3 is CASSIRGVVAQHF. As DNA, the CDR3 is TGTGCCAGTAGTATTCGGGGGGTGGTGGCCCAGCATTTT. Full variable domain (remainder filled in from reference TRBV19 and TRBJ1-5): DGGITQSPKYLFRKEGQNVTLSCEQNLNHDAMYWYRQDPGQGLRLIYYSQIVNDFQKGDIAEGYSVSREKKESFPLTVTSAQKNPTAFYLCASSIRGVVAQHFGDGTRLSIL.

The J gene is TRBJ2-1, the V gene TRBV28; D may be TRBD2 (5 bases). This CDR3 has 15 residues. CDR1 and CDR2 (germline): MDHEN, SYDVKM. The V end was cut by 5 bases, the J end by 5 bases, with 16 bases between. The CDR3: CASSIMGEGDNEQFF. For the CDR3, the DNA is TGTGCCAGCAGTATAATGGGAGAGGGAGACAATGAGCAGTTCTTC.

The rearrangement links TRBV7-9 to TRBJ1-5, with D perhaps matching TRBD1 (5 bases). Trimming removed 1 base at V and 6 bases at J, with 10 bases between. The CDR3 extends over 14 amino acids. The germline V gene encodes CDR1 SEHNR and CDR2 FQNEAQ (reference sequence). Here the CDR3 DNA reads TGTGCCAGCAGCTTAGAAGGCAGGGCTCAGCCCCAGCATTTT. This gives the protein CASSLEGRAQPQHF.

V is TRBV28 and J is TRBJ2-3; D possibly corresponds to TRBD1 (6 bases). Germline V CDR1 and CDR2: MDHEN, SYDVKM. CDR3 length: 17 amino acids. The germline V and J ends were trimmed by 7 bases and 0 bases, with 20 bases remaining between them. The CDR3 spells CASIGPRGQKSTDTQYF. The CDR3 bases are TGTGCCAGCATCGGCCCAAGGGGACAAAAAAGCACAGATACGCAGTATTTT.

This chain uses TRBV3-1 (or the pseudogene TRBV3-2) with TRBJ1-4; 8 positions match TRBD1. With 7 bases clipped from V and 7 bases from J, the junction kept 5 bases outside the gene matches. The CDR3 length is 13 residues. Germline V CDR1 and CDR2: LGHDT, YNNKEL (reference sequence). The CDR3 loop reads CASNGQGAEKLFF. The CDR3 coding sequence is TGTGCCAGCAATGGGCAGGGGGCTGAAAAACTGTTTTTT.

The chain has TRBV10-3 and TRBJ1-2, with 7 bases that match TRBD1. The CDR3 is 14 residues long. CDR1 and CDR2 (germline): ENHRY, SYGVKD. J was trimmed by 4 bases and V by 3 bases; bases with no gene match: 5. The CDR3 DNA is TGTGCCATCAGTGACACAGGGGCTCTCTATGGCTACACCTTC. Its translation is CAISDTGALYGYTF.

The chain employs TRBV6-5 and TRBJ1-1, with unresolved D. Germline CDR1 and CDR2: MNHEY and SVGAGI. The CDR3 length is 13 residues. V lost 0 bases and J 2 bases, leaving 4 bases between the germline ends. CDR3 sequence reads: CASSYSANTEAFF. The CDR3 DNA sequence: TGTGCCAGCAGTTACTCGGCCAACACTGAAGCTTTCTTT.

The V gene is TRBV6-5, the J gene TRBJ1-1; weak D call: TRBD1 (5 bases). The CDR3 spans 14 residues. Between the trimmed V and J ends, which lost 8 bases and 4 bases, there was a span of 17 bases. The germline V gene encodes CDR1 MNHEY and CDR2 SVGAGI. The CDR3 is CASGRGWKGTEAFF. In DNA form, the CDR3 reads TGTGCCAGCGGCCGGGGGTGGAAGGGCACTGAAGCTTTCTTT.

This sequence joins TRBV11-2 and TRBJ2-1; D not resolved. The CDR3 contains 17 residues. Germline values: CDR1 SGHAT, CDR2 FQNNGV. V was pared by 1 base and J by 0 bases, with 13 bases between. Here the CDR3 DNA reads TGTGCCAGCAGCTTAGTGATCCCGATTAGCTCCTACAATGAGCAGTTCTTC. This gives the protein CASSLVIPISSYNEQFF.

This chain connects TRBV28 to TRBJ1-6; D remains ambiguous. The CDR3 has 16 residues. The V end lost 4 bases, the J end lost 4 bases, and 14 bases lay between the germline ends. Germline loops: CDR1 MDHEN, CDR2 SYDVKM. The CDR3, as DNA: TGTGCCAGCAGTTCCACCGGGATCCCATATAATTCACCCCTCCACTTT. As protein: CASSSTGIPYNSPLHF. The whole variable domain, remainder taken from reference TRBV28 and TRBJ1-6, is DVKVTQSSRYLVKRTGEKVFLECVQDMDHENMFWYRQDPGLGLRLIYFSYDVKMKEKGDIPEGYSVSREKKERFSLILESASTNQTSMYLCASSSTGIPYNSPLHFGNGTRLTVT.

This clone was seen once. This chain uses TRBV19 with TRBJ1-4, with D tentatively TRBD1 (5 bases). CDR1 is LNHDA, CDR2 SQIVND, per germline (reference sequence). The V end was cut by 8 bases, the J end by 4 bases, with 14 bases between. CDR3 size: 14 residues. The CDR3 here is CASGEETVNEKLFF. The CDR3 bases are TGTGCCAGTGGGGAGGAGACAGTTAATGAAAAACTGTTTTTT.